These 31 T cell receptor beta chains share one sample of origin, sequenced in a study of blood T cell repertoires in COVID-19. TCRdb's copy holds only in-frame clones and misses some; the assay was immunoSEQ multiplex PCR. The table includes approximately 260,000 clones, around 87% detected once. Source material: peripheral blood. The origin of the receptors is a man aged 55 to 69 who had recovered from COVID-19.

This chain uses TRBV25-1 with TRBJ2-2, with D unclear. This CDR3 contains 14 residues. Germline V gene lookup returns CDR1 MGHDK and CDR2 SYGVNS. Trimming took off 1 base at V and 10 bases at J, with 13 bases between the two ends. CDR3 DNA sequence: TGTGCCAGCAGTGAATTCGAGGATCTTGCGGAGCTGTTTTTT. Its protein is CASSEFEDLAELFF.

The chain is built from TRBV4-1 and TRBJ1-3; tentative D call: TRBD1 (5 bases). The CDR3 covers 15 residues. The germline V and J ends were trimmed by 0 bases and 4 bases, with 10 bases remaining between them. CDR1 is MGHRA and CDR2 is YSYEKL in the germline V gene. CDR3 sequence reads: CASSQDRVAGNTIYF. The DNA of the CDR3 is TGCGCCAGCAGCCAAGACAGGGTAGCAGGAAACACCATATATTTT.

This clone was counted a few times. The chain links TRBV10-2 to TRBJ2-7; 7 nucleotides agree with TRBD2. The CDR3 is 15 amino acids. V dropped 7 bases and J dropped 6; count of bases not matched to a gene: 15. Germline-derived CDR1 and CDR2 are WSHSY and SAAADI. CDR3 sequence (DNA): TGCGCCAGCAATTCGGGACCAGGGAGGGGACGCGAGCAGTACTTC. Translated, it gives CASNSGPGRGREQYF.

The J gene is TRBJ2-2, the V gene TRBV19, with D perhaps TRBD1 (7 bases). Germline assignment: CDR1 LNHDA and CDR2 SQIVND (reference sequence). V was trimmed by 5 bases and J by 5 bases, leaving 21 bases between them. The CDR3 contains 17 residues. The CDR3 DNA is TGTGCCAGTAGTCCGTCGGGGGCAGGGGGAAGAACCGGGGAGCTGTTTTTT. Its protein product is CASSPSGAGGRTGELFF.

This clone came up once. The V call is TRBV19, the J call TRBJ1-2; 9 bases match TRBD1. The CDR3 is 12 amino acids. The germline V gene has CDR1 LNHDA and CDR2 SQIVND (reference sequence). Trimming took 8 bases from V and 7 from J; bases not matched to a gene: 5. In nucleotides, the CDR3 is TGTGCCAGTCAACAGGGGGCGTCTGGCTACACCTTC. Translating gives CASQQGASGYTF.

The chain carries TRBV3-1 (or the pseudogene TRBV3-2) and TRBJ2-5; a possible D gene is TRBD2 (5 bases). This CDR3 is built from 13 residues. Trimming pared 4 bases from V and 2 bases from J, leaving 8 bases between. Germline lookup yields CDR1 LGHDT and CDR2 YNNKEL (reference sequence). The CDR3 sequence: CASSLGEQETQYF. Written as DNA, the CDR3 is TGTGCCAGCAGCCTTGGGGAGCAAGAGACCCAGTACTTC.

The CDR3 is CASSFRSGQGFGAEAFF. Here the CDR3 DNA reads TGTGCCAGCAGCTTCCGCTCGGGACAGGGGTTTGGGGCTGAAGCTTTCTTT. This rearrangement joins TRBV5-6 to TRBJ1-1; TRBD1 matches 10 bases. This CDR3 contains 17 residues. CDR1 is SGHDT, CDR2 YYEEEE, per germline. The J segment lost 6 bases and the V segment lost 2 bases, leaving 13 bases of the junction unmatched.

The chain employs TRBV23-1 and TRBJ1-2, with TRBD1 matching over 8 bases. TRBV23-1 is annotated as an ORF whose role is uncertain. J gave up 6 bases and V 2 bases, and 14 bases lay outside the gene matches. The CDR3 loop spans 17 amino acids. The CDR3 loop reads CASSQNRVYRGVNGYTF. The CDR3 nucleotides are TGCGCCAGCAGTCAAAATAGAGTATACAGGGGGGTAAATGGCTACACCTTC.

The chain carries TRBV7-8 and TRBJ1-1; 8 bases agree with TRBD1. The CDR3 length is 13 residues. Germline CDR1 and CDR2: SGHVS and FQNEAQ. Trimming removed 1 base from V and 10 bases from J; junction bases left unmatched: 5. CDR3 protein: CASSLGTRGLAFF. DNA of the CDR3: TGTGCCAGCAGCTTAGGGACCAGGGGGCTAGCTTTCTTT.

V usage is TRBV2 and J usage is TRBJ1-5, with D perhaps TRBD1 (6 bases). The CDR3 totals 15 residues. Looked up from germline, CDR1 is SNHLY and CDR2 is FYNNEI. V lost 7 bases to trimming and J lost 3 bases, with 16 bases between them. CDR3 nucleotide sequence: TGTGCCAGCAAAACCCTAGGGGGGGCCAATCAGCCCCAGCATTTT. It yields the protein CASKTLGGANQPQHF.

V is TRBV6-5 and J is TRBJ1-5; 10 positions agree with TRBD1. V dropped 10 bases and J dropped 7; count of bases not matched to a gene: 13. Germline V CDR1 and CDR2: MNHEY, SVGAGI. This CDR3 spans 15 amino acids. This CDR3 reads CATGRQGAWRQPQHF. DNA of the CDR3: TGTGCCACGGGCCGACAGGGGGCCTGGCGGCAGCCCCAGCATTTT.

Written as DNA, the CDR3 is TGTGCCAGCAGCGCCCAAACTCAGGGGCTTCAGCCCCAGCATTTT. Translated, it gives CASSAQTQGLQPQHF. V usage is TRBV6-5 and J usage is TRBJ1-5; maybe TRBD1 (6 bases). The V and J ends lost 6 bases and 6 bases respectively, with 18 bases between them. In germline, CDR1 is MNHEY, CDR2 SVGAGI. This CDR3 is 15 amino acids long.

This rearrangement joins TRBV6-5 to TRBJ2-1; perhaps TRBD2 as D (5 bases). Germline assignment: CDR1 MNHEY and CDR2 SVGAGI. The CDR3 covers 12 residues. With 5 bases removed from V and 6 bases from J, the gap between germline ends came to 8 bases. DNA of the CDR3: TGTGCCAGCAGTCGGGATTCCAATGAGCAGTTCTTC. Translated, it gives CASSRDSNEQFF.

J is TRBJ1-1 and V is TRBV20-1; maybe TRBD1 (5 bases). V lost 7 bases and J lost 6, with 12 bases in between. Per germline, CDR1 DFQATT and CDR2 SNEGSKA (reference sequence). The CDR3 is made up of 11 amino acids. The CDR3 protein is CSGKGTPEAFF. CDR3 DNA sequence: TGCAGTGGCAAAGGGACTCCTGAAGCTTTCTTT.

The chain carries TRBV13 and TRBJ2-1; TRBD2 agrees at 8 bases. Germline trimming cut 5 bases from V and 6 bases from J; bases unmatched to any gene: 12. CDR3 length equals 16 residues. The V gene's germline CDR1 is PRHDT and CDR2 FYEKMQ (reference sequence). The CDR3 sequence is CASSQSGLGRGNEQFF. CDR3 DNA sequence: TGTGCCAGCAGCCAGTCGGGACTCGGGAGGGGCAATGAGCAGTTCTTC.

The chain is built from TRBV27 and TRBJ2-3; 11 bases map to TRBD2. CDR3 size: 16 residues. V lost 1 base and J lost 2; bases outside the gene matches: 2. Germline-derived CDR1 and CDR2 are MNHEY and SMNVEV (reference sequence). The DNA of the CDR3 is TGTGCCAGCAGTTTATTAGCGGGGGGGTTCACAGATACGCAGTATTTT. Translated: CASSLLAGGFTDTQYF.

The genes are TRBV18 and TRBJ1-1; 7 nucleotides match TRBD1. CDR3 length: 12 residues. J gave up 5 bases and V 4 bases, and 1 base lay outside the gene matches. CDR1 KGHSH and CDR2 LQKENI come from the germline V gene. The CDR3 bases are TGTGCCAGCTCACGCAGGGGGACTGAAGCTTTCTTT. Protein sequence: CASSRRGTEAFF.

The chain employs TRBV3-1 (or the pseudogene TRBV3-2) and TRBJ2-2; tentative D call: TRBD1 (6 bases). The germline gives CDR1 LGHDT, CDR2 YNNKEL (reference sequence). This CDR3 region has 16 residues. The V end was cut by 2 bases, the J end by 6 bases, with 16 bases between. In nucleotides, the CDR3 is TGTGCCAGCAGCCAACTTACAGGGTCCAACGCCGGGGAGCTGTTTTTT. Protein sequence: CASSQLTGSNAGELFF.

The chain has TRBV19 and TRBJ1-4; D remains ambiguous. Germline-derived CDR1 and CDR2 are LNHDA and SQIVND (reference sequence). Trimming took 3 bases from V and 8 from J, leaving 16 bases between them. CDR3 length equals 15 residues. CDR3 amino acids: CASSMTILGGEKLFF. DNA of the CDR3: TGTGCCAGTAGTATGACGATTCTAGGAGGCGAAAAACTGTTTTTT.

The rearrangement links TRBV27 to TRBJ2-2, with 11 bases identical to TRBD1. The junction had 7 bases not matched to a gene; V was cut back by 5 bases and J by 5 bases. The CDR3 runs to 16 residues. Germline loops: CDR1 MNHEY, CDR2 SMNVEV (reference sequence). The CDR3 region is CASSRRTGGMTGELFF. In DNA, the CDR3 is TGTGCCAGCAGTCGACGGACAGGGGGCATGACCGGGGAGCTGTTTTTT.

The rearrangement links TRBV6-5 to TRBJ2-5, with 7 bases that match TRBD1. V lost 6 bases and J lost 2; bases outside the gene matches: 9. CDR1 is MNHEY, CDR2 SVGAGI, per germline. CDR3 size: 15 residues. The CDR3 DNA is TGTGCCAGCAGCTCACAGGGGCAGGGTCAAGAGACCCAGTACTTC. This encodes CASSSQGQGQETQYF.

The chain is built from TRBV6-6 and TRBJ1-5, with 7 bases fitting TRBD1. Germline V lookup: CDR1 MNHNY, CDR2 SVGAGI (reference sequence). Trimming removed 2 bases from V and 6 bases from J; junction bases left unmatched: 7. This CDR3 contains 15 residues. The CDR3 DNA sequence: TGTGCCAGCAGTTACGTGACAGGGTCCGGTCAGCCCCAGCATTTT. Its protein is CASSYVTGSGQPQHF.

The chain is built from TRBV5-1 and TRBJ2-1; D is ambiguous. CDR3 length equals 14 residues. CDR1 is SGHRS, CDR2 YFSETQ, per germline. Trimming removed 5 bases at V and 0 bases at J, with 9 bases between. The CDR3 here is CASSHTDSYNEQFF. In DNA form, the CDR3 reads TGCGCCAGCAGTCATACTGACTCCTACAATGAGCAGTTCTTC. Complete variable domain (other parts from reference TRBV5-1 and TRBJ2-1): KAGVTQTPRYLIKTRGQQVTLSCSPISGHRSVSWYQQTPGQGLQFLFEYFSETQRNKGNFPGRFSGRQFSNSRSEMNVSTLELGDSALYLCASSHTDSYNEQFFGPGTRLTVL.

This chain connects TRBV9 to TRBJ2-7; 7 positions agree with TRBD2. V trimming: 4 bases; J trimming: 6 bases; junction bases outside the gene matches: 10. The CDR3 is 14 amino acids. Looked up from germline, CDR1 is SGDLS and CDR2 is YYNGEE. For the CDR3, the DNA is TGTGCCAGCAGCCCAGGACTAGTAGCGTCCGAGCAGTACGTC. Its translation is CASSPGLVASEQYV.

V is TRBV9 and J is TRBJ2-5; D possibly corresponds to TRBD2 (6 bases). CDR1 is SGDLS, CDR2 YYNGEE, per germline. Trimming removed 0 bases from V and 5 bases from J, with 11 bases in between. The CDR3 covers 14 residues. The CDR3 spells CASSVGPGGETQYF. DNA for the CDR3: TGTGCCAGCAGCGTAGGTCCTGGGGGGGAGACCCAGTACTTC. Full variable domain (rest looked up from reference TRBV9 and TRBJ2-5): DSGVTQTPKHLITATGQRVTLRCSPRSGDLSVYWYQQSLDQGLQFLIQYYNGEERAKGNILERFSAQQFPDLHSELNLSSLELGDSALYFCASSVGPGGETQYFGPGTRLLVL.

This chain connects TRBV3-1 (or the pseudogene TRBV3-2) to TRBJ2-3, with TRBD2 as a possible D gene (6 bases). The germline V gene encodes CDR1 LGHDT and CDR2 YNNKEL (reference sequence). The CDR3 sequence is 17 residues long. With 0 bases removed from V and 6 bases from J, the gap between germline ends came to 19 bases. The CDR3 here is CASSQDVAPGEHDTQYF. The CDR3 bases are TGTGCCAGCAGCCAAGATGTTGCGCCGGGGGAACACGATACGCAGTATTTT.

This chain uses TRBV19 with TRBJ2-2; 9 positions match TRBD1. The CDR3 length is 16 residues. Trimming took 3 bases from V and 7 from J; bases not matched to a gene: 9. The germline gives CDR1 LNHDA, CDR2 SQIVND (reference sequence). CDR3 bases: TGTGCCAGTAGTATCGCGTGGGGACAGGGTGTCGGGGAGCTGTTTTTT. Amino acids: CASSIAWGQGVGELFF.

This chain uses TRBV12-3 or TRBV12-4 with TRBJ1-2; D gene uncertain. Trimming pared 5 bases from V and 5 bases from J, leaving 12 bases between. This CDR3 spans 13 amino acids. The CDR3 DNA reads as TGTGCCAGCAGTCCACGGGTATTGTATGGCTACACCTTC. This gives the protein CASSPRVLYGYTF.

The chain links TRBV7-6 to TRBJ1-6, with D uncertain. The length of the CDR3 is 13 residues. The germline V gene encodes CDR1 SGHVS and CDR2 FNYEAQ. Trimming removed 2 bases at V and 5 bases at J, with 4 bases between. The CDR3 loop is CASSLNNNSPLHF. Written as DNA, the CDR3 is TGTGCCAGCAGCTTAAACAATAATTCACCCCTCCACTTT.

The chain has TRBV5-1 and TRBJ2-1, with TRBD2 identical over 10 bases. Per the germline V gene, CDR1 is SGHRS and CDR2 is YFSETQ. The CDR3 is 13 residues long. The junction had 0 bases not matched to a gene; V was cut back by 5 bases and J by 4 bases. The CDR3 bases are TGCGCCAGCAGTAGCGGGGGGTACAATGAGCAGTTCTTC. Protein product: CASSSGGYNEQFF.

This clone occurred a few times. The chain employs TRBV6-1 and TRBJ1-5; D gene ambiguous. V was pared by 0 bases and J by 7 bases, with 10 bases between. The germline CDR1 and CDR2 sequences are MNHNS and SASEGT. The CDR3 length is 14 residues. The CDR3 nucleotides are TGTGCCAGCAGTGAAGCCCGTTCGTCCCAGCCCCAGCATTTT. Translating it yields CASSEARSSQPQHF.